A single TCR beta chain is shown here with its context. These data are taken from a study of blood T cell repertoires in COVID-19. Looking at the study overall: Samples of COVID-19 (acute and convalescent) were obtained from the United States, Italy and Spain. In each case, the material was cDNA or gDNA derived from T cells, B-cell-depleted T cells, or PBMCs.

Under the authors' procedure: Estimation of nucleated cell counts was performed using reference gene primer amplification. Here immunoSEQ multiplex PCR was the method, and the copy in TCRdb shows in-frame clones only, minus some. V and J calls and clone size are given by that table; D and trimming were obtained from the DNA. The sample carries 410,000 or so clones, approximately 91% recorded once. Recruited during active infection, patients (from Seattle) were subsequently followed longitudinally. This CDR3 is 13 amino acids long. Germline CDR1 and CDR2: SGHTA and FQGTGA. Trimming left V 4 bases short and J 2 bases short, with 6 bases between.

Sequencing was done on a sample of peripheral blood. This clonotype originated in a woman aged 40-49 years with COVID-19, enrolled during active disease. The chain couples TRBV7-3 to TRBJ1-3, with D uncertain. CDR3 amino acids: CASSYSPGNTIYF. The CDR3 nucleotides read TGTGCCAGCAGCTATAGCCCTGGAAACACCATATATTTT.